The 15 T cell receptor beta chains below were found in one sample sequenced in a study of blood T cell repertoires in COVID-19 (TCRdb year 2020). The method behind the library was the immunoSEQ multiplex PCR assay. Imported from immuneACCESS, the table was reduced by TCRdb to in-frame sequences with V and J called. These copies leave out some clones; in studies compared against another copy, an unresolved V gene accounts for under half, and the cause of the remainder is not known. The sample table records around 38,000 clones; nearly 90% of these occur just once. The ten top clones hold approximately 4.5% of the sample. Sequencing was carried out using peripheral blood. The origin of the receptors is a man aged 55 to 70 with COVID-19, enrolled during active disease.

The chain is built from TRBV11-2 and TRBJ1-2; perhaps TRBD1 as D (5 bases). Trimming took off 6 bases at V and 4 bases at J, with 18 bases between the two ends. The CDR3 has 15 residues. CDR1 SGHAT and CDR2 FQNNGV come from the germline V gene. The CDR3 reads CASRPTGVNGYGYTF. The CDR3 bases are TGTGCCAGCAGACCAACGGGGGTAAACGGCTATGGCTACACCTTC.

CDR3 nucleotide sequence: TGTGCCAGCAGTTGGGACAGGGGAACCTACGAGCAGTACTTC. It codes for CASSWDRGTYEQYF. This chain uses TRBV5-4 with TRBJ2-7, with 10 bases lining up with TRBD1. Germline-derived CDR1 and CDR2 are SGHNT and YYREEE (reference sequence). V trimming: 5 bases; J trimming: 2 bases; junction bases outside the gene matches: 4. The CDR3 runs to 14 residues.

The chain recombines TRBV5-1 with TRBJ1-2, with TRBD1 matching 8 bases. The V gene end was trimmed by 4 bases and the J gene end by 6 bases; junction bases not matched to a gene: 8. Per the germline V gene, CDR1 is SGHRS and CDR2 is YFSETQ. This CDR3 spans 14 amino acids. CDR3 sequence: CASSPGQGGDGYTF. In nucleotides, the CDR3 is TGCGCCAGCAGCCCCGGACAGGGTGGGGATGGCTACACCTTC. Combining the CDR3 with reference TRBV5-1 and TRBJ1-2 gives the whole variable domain KAGVTQTPRYLIKTRGQQVTLSCSPISGHRSVSWYQQTPGQGLQFLFEYFSETQRNKGNFPGRFSGRQFSNSRSEMNVSTLELGDSALYLCASSPGQGGDGYTFGSGTRLTVV.

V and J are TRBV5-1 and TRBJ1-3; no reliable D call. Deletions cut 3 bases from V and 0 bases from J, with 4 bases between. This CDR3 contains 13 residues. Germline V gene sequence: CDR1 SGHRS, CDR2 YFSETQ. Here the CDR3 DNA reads TGCGCCAGCAGCTCCTACTCTGGAAACACCATATATTTT. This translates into CASSSYSGNTIYF.

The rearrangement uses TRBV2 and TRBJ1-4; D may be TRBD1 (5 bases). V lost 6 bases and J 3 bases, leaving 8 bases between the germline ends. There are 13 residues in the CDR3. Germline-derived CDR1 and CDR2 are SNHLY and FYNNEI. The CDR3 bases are TGTGCCAGCAGCCGGGACTCTAATGAAAAACTGTTTTTT. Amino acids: CASSRDSNEKLFF.

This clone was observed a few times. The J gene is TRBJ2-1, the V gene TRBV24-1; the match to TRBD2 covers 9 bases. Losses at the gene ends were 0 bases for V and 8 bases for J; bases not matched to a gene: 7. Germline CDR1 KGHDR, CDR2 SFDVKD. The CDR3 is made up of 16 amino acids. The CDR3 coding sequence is TGTGCCACCAGTGATTTGTTGGCGGGAGGGTCCGATGAGCAGTTCTTC. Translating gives CATSDLLAGGSDEQFF.

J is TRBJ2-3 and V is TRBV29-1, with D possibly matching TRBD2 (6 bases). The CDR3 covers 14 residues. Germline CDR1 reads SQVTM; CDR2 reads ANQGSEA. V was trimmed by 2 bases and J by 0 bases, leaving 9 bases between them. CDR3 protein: CSVERLVSTDTQYF. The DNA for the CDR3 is TGCAGCGTTGAAAGACTAGTGAGCACAGATACGCAGTATTTT.

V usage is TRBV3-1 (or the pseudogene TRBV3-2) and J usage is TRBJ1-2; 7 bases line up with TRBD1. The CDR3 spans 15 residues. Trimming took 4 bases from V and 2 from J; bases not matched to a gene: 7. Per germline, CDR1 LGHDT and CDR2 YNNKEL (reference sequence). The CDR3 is CASSPRDRPNYGYTF. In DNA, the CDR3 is TGTGCCAGCAGCCCCCGGGACAGACCCAACTATGGCTACACCTTC.

The CDR3 here is CASSLSSGNTIYF. CDR3 DNA: TGTGCCAGCAGCCTATCTTCTGGAAACACCATATATTTT. The rearrangement joins TRBV12-3 or TRBV12-4 to TRBJ1-3; D unclear. The CDR3 spans 13 residues. Trimming cost V 6 bases and J 1 base, with 7 bases left between them.

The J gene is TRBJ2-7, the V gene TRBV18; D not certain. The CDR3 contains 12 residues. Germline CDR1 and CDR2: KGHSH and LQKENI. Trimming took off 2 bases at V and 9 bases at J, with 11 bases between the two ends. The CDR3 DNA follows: TGTGCCAGCTCACCAAGAGAGAGCCTGCAGTACTTC. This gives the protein CASSPRESLQYF.

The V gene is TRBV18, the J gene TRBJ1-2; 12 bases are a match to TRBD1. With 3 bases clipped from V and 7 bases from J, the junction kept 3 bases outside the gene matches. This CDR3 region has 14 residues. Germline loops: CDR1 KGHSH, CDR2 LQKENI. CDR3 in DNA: TGTGCCAGCTCACCGGGACAGGGGGCCGCTGGCTACACCTTC. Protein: CASSPGQGAAGYTF.

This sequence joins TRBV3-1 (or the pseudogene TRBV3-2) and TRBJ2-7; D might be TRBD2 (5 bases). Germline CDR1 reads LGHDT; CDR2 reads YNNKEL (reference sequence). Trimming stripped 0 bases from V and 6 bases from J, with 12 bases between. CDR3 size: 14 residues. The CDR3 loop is CASSQEVGVPEQYF. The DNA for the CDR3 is TGTGCCAGCAGCCAAGAGGTGGGAGTGCCCGAGCAGTACTTC.

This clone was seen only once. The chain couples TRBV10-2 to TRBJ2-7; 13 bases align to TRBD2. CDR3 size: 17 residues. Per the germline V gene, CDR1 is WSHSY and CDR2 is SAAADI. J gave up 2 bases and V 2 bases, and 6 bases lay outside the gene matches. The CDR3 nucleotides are TGCGCCAGCAGTGAGGGGGGACTAGCGGGGCTAGCCTACGAGCAGTACTTC. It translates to CASSEGGLAGLAYEQYF.

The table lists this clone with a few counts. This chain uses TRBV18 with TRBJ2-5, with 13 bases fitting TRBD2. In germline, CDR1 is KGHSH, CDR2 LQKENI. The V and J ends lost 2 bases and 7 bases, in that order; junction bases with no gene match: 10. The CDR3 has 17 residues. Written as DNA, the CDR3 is TGTGCCAGCTCACCATCCCCCGGGACTAGCGGGGTAGGGACCCAGTACTTC. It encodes CASSPSPGTSGVGTQYF.

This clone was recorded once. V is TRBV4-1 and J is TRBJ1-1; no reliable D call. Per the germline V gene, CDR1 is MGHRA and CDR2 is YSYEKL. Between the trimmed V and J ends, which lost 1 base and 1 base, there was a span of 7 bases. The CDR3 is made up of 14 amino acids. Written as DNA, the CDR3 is TGCGCCAGCAGCCAAGTTTCCAGGAACACTGAAGCTTTCTTT. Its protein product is CASSQVSRNTEAFF.